The 29 T cell receptor beta chains reported below all come from one sample, sequenced in a study of lymphopenia after photon versus proton radiotherapy. The table came from immunoSEQ multiplex PCR; TCRdb's copy has only in-frame clones and leaves some out. Found here are tens of thousands of clones, roughly 91% of them singletons; the top ten hold around 2.6%. Source: peripheral blood, taken from a patient treated with photon-based radiotherapy. These receptors all stem from a woman in her 70s with pancreatic cancer.

This chain joins TRBV6-1 and TRBJ2-7; D is possibly TRBD1 (5 bases). The germline V gene encodes CDR1 MNHNS and CDR2 SASEGT. V lost 9 bases to trimming and J lost 0 bases, with 9 bases between them. The CDR3 sequence is 12 residues long. The CDR3 coding sequence is TGTGCCAGTCACAGGAGCTCCTACGAGCAGTACTTC. Its protein product is CASHRSSYEQYF.

The chain carries TRBV7-9 and TRBJ2-7; 9 bases map to TRBD2. V lost 1 base to trimming and J lost 3 bases; unmatched junction nucleotides: 7. The length of the CDR3 is 16 residues. The germline gives CDR1 SEHNR, CDR2 FQNEAQ (reference sequence). This chain's CDR3 is CASSLGGGRANYEQYF. CDR3 nucleotides: TGTGCCAGCAGCTTAGGCGGCGGGAGGGCCAACTACGAGCAGTACTTC.

This clone appeared a single time. The genes are TRBV28 and TRBJ1-3, with 8 bases identical to TRBD1. This CDR3 contains 15 residues. The germline gives CDR1 MDHEN, CDR2 SYDVKM. The J segment lost 0 bases and the V segment lost 6 bases, leaving 4 bases of the junction unmatched. The CDR3 protein is CASSPTGGSGNTIYF. The CDR3 nucleotides are TGTGCCAGCAGCCCTACAGGGGGCTCTGGAAACACCATATATTTT.

The V gene is TRBV5-1, the J gene TRBJ2-5; D gene uncertain. Germline-derived CDR1 and CDR2 are SGHRS and YFSETQ. V was trimmed by 0 bases and J by 6 bases, leaving 15 bases between them. The CDR3 spans 15 residues. CDR3 DNA sequence: TGCGCCAGCAGCTTGGTCCAGACCGCACCTAAGACCCAGTACTTC. Protein: CASSLVQTAPKTQYF.

This chain links TRBV4-1 with TRBJ2-3, with 11 bases identical to TRBD1. Germline values: CDR1 MGHRA, CDR2 YSYEKL. J gave up 6 bases and V 4 bases, and 6 bases lay outside the gene matches. This CDR3 is 15 amino acids long. The CDR3 spells CASSPRDRGADTQYF. In DNA, the CDR3 is TGCGCCAGCAGCCCCCGGGACAGGGGGGCCGATACGCAGTATTTT.

The V gene is TRBV19, the J gene TRBJ1-3, with D maybe TRBD1 (5 bases). CDR3 length: 14 amino acids. Germline-derived CDR1 and CDR2 are LNHDA and SQIVND (reference sequence). The V and J ends lost 9 bases and 0 bases respectively, with 12 bases between them. The chain's CDR3 is CASREVASGNTIYF. CDR3 DNA sequence: TGTGCCAGCAGGGAGGTTGCCTCTGGAAACACCATATATTTT.

The gene calls are TRBV15 and TRBJ1-2, with D uncertain. The CDR3 runs 13 residues. Per germline, CDR1 LNHNV and CDR2 YYDKDF (reference sequence). The germline V and J ends were trimmed by 5 bases and 8 bases, with 15 bases remaining between them. The CDR3 coding sequence is TGTGCCACCAGCGGGAGCCTTGGGGAGGGCTACACCTTC. Translation: CATSGSLGEGYTF.

The chain combines TRBV19 with TRBJ2-5; D is unresolved. Germline assignment: CDR1 LNHDA and CDR2 SQIVND (reference sequence). This CDR3 comprises 13 residues. Trimming removed 6 bases at V and 2 bases at J, with 10 bases between. The CDR3 DNA reads TGTGCCAGTAGCTTCGGGTTTCAAGAGACCCAGTACTTC. It is translated as CASSFGFQETQYF. The variable domain in full, with the rest retrieved from reference TRBV19 and TRBJ2-5, is DGGITQSPKYLFRKEGQNVTLSCEQNLNHDAMYWYRQDPGQGLRLIYYSQIVNDFQKGDIAEGYSVSREKKESFPLTVTSAQKNPTAFYLCASSFGFQETQYFGPGTRLLVL.

The chain couples TRBV9 to TRBJ2-1, with 9 bases matching TRBD2. Germline V CDR1 and CDR2: SGDLS, YYNGEE. V trimming: 3 bases; J trimming: 5 bases; junction bases outside the gene matches: 18. The CDR3 extends over 19 amino acids. DNA for the CDR3: TGTGCCAGCAGCGCGGGACTAGCTGGTTCGATACAAGGGCACAATGAGCAGTTCTTC. Its translation is CASSAGLAGSIQGHNEQFF.

The rearrangement links TRBV18 to TRBJ2-3, with D perhaps being TRBD1 or TRBD2 (5 bases each). V lost 5 bases and J lost 2, with 11 bases in between. This CDR3 has 14 residues. Germline values: CDR1 KGHSH, CDR2 LQKENI. The CDR3 nucleotides read TGTGCCAGCTCATCGGGGCCATTCACAGATACGCAGTATTTT. Encoded protein: CASSSGPFTDTQYF.

This clone was counted a single time. V usage is TRBV6-1 and J usage is TRBJ1-2; D unclear. CDR1 is MNHNS and CDR2 is SASEGT in the germline V gene. The CDR3 totals 17 residues. Trimming removed 2 bases from V and 1 base from J, with 17 bases in between. CDR3 nucleotides: TGTGCCAGCAGTGAACTTCAAGAACGTTGGGTTAACTATGGCTACACCTTC. Translating gives CASSELQERWVNYGYTF.

The chain joins TRBV7-2 to TRBJ2-4; 9 bases line up with TRBD2. CDR3 length equals 14 residues. J was trimmed by 7 bases and V by 5 bases; bases with no gene match: 6. Per the germline V gene, CDR1 is SGHTA and CDR2 is FQGNSA. The CDR3 loop reads CASSIAGGRNIQYF. The CDR3 DNA is TGTGCCAGCAGCATCGCGGGAGGGCGGAACATTCAGTACTTC.

The chain combines TRBV9 with TRBJ2-6; the D is unclear. Trimming pared 2 bases from V and 2 bases from J, leaving 5 bases between. Germline V gene data show CDR1 as SGDLS and CDR2 as YYNGEE. The CDR3 loop spans 14 amino acids. CDR3 sequence reads: CASSVDPGANVLTF. The CDR3 DNA follows: TGTGCCAGCAGCGTCGACCCTGGGGCCAACGTCCTGACTTTC.

CDR3 in amino acids: CAIRGGQGSYNEQFF. As DNA, the CDR3 is TGTGCCATCAGGGGGGGACAGGGGTCCTACAATGAGCAGTTCTTC. The chain employs TRBV10-3 and TRBJ2-1, with 10 positions matching TRBD1. The V and J ends lost 6 bases and 1 base, in that order; junction bases with no gene match: 3. Germline lookup yields CDR1 ENHRY and CDR2 SYGVKD. The CDR3 has 15 residues.

The chain combines TRBV7-3 with TRBJ2-7; 7 bases line up with TRBD2. The trim removed 2 bases at V and 1 base at J, leaving 8 bases unmatched. Germline-derived CDR1 and CDR2 are SGHTA and FQGTGA. The CDR3 loop spans 16 amino acids. CDR3 nucleotide sequence: TGTGCCAGCAGCTTACTTCCGGCTAGCGGTTCCTACGAGCAGTACTTC. Its translation is CASSLLPASGSYEQYF.

The chain joins TRBV2 to TRBJ2-3; 9 nucleotides agree with TRBD1. The CDR3 has 14 residues. V lost 6 bases, J lost 6 bases, and 7 bases stayed unmatched. In germline, CDR1 is SNHLY, CDR2 FYNNEI. The chain's CDR3 is CASRDRGGADTQYF. The CDR3 DNA follows: TGTGCCAGCAGGGACAGGGGAGGGGCGGATACGCAGTATTTT.

The rearrangement joins TRBV28 to TRBJ2-1, with D possibly TRBD2 on 5 matching bases. Per germline, CDR1 MDHEN and CDR2 SYDVKM. V shed 3 bases and J shed 4 bases, with 13 bases lying between them. This CDR3 has 15 residues. The CDR3 coding sequence is TGTGCCAGCAGTTTCTCCGGAGGCCTATACAATGAGCAGTTCTTC. Its protein is CASSFSGGLYNEQFF.

The chain links TRBV4-2 to TRBJ2-7; D is undetermined. The CDR3 loop spans 15 amino acids. The germline V gene has CDR1 LGHNA and CDR2 YNFKEQ. V lost 0 bases, J lost 6 bases, and 15 bases lay in between. CDR3 nucleotides: TGTGCCAGCAGCCAAGAGGGGTCTACACCGGCCGAGCAGTACTTC. It yields the protein CASSQEGSTPAEQYF.

This chain joins TRBV5-1 and TRBJ2-5, with D perhaps matching TRBD2 (6 bases). This CDR3 region has 15 residues. Trimming removed 3 bases from V and 5 bases from J, with 17 bases in between. Germline values: CDR1 SGHRS, CDR2 YFSETQ. The CDR3 DNA is TGCGCCAGCAGCTCTCTAGGAGGGACGCTTGAGACCCAGTACTTC. It is translated as CASSSLGGTLETQYF. Supplemented by reference TRBV5-1 and TRBJ2-5, the full variable domain reads KAGVTQTPRYLIKTRGQQVTLSCSPISGHRSVSWYQQTPGQGLQFLFEYFSETQRNKGNFPGRFSGRQFSNSRSEMNVSTLELGDSALYLCASSSLGGTLETQYFGPGTRLLVL.

The rearrangement links TRBV28 to TRBJ1-5; TRBD1 is a possible D gene (6 bases). The CDR3 length is 15 residues. Germline CDR1 is MDHEN and CDR2 is SYDVKM. The V end lost 5 bases, the J end lost 1 base, and 12 bases lay between the germline ends. In DNA, the CDR3 is TGTGCCAGCAGTACAGGGCCTACGAGCAATCAGCCCCAGCATTTT. It encodes CASSTGPTSNQPQHF.

The chain uses TRBV9 and TRBJ2-1; D remains unclear. Germline V gene lookup returns CDR1 SGDLS and CDR2 YYNGEE. The V end lost 3 bases, the J end lost 7 bases, and 11 bases lay between the germline ends. CDR3 size: 13 residues. CDR3: CASSADTWNEQFF. CDR3 coding DNA: TGTGCCAGCAGCGCAGACACGTGGAATGAGCAGTTCTTC. The variable domain in full, with the rest retrieved from reference TRBV9 and TRBJ2-1, is DSGVTQTPKHLITATGQRVTLRCSPRSGDLSVYWYQQSLDQGLQFLIQYYNGEERAKGNILERFSAQQFPDLHSELNLSSLELGDSALYFCASSADTWNEQFFGPGTRLTVL.

The chain is built from TRBV2 and TRBJ2-7, with 8 positions matching TRBD1. The germline V gene encodes CDR1 SNHLY and CDR2 FYNNEI. The CDR3 has 16 residues. V shed 6 bases and J 1 base; nucleotides not matched to a gene: 11. CDR3 sequence: CASSPPDRVKSYEQYF. DNA of the CDR3: TGTGCCAGCAGCCCCCCGGACAGGGTGAAGTCCTACGAGCAGTACTTC.

CDR3 region: CASSYFPGATNEKLFF. The CDR3 region has the DNA TGTGCCAGCAGCTATTTCCCAGGGGCAACTAATGAAAAACTGTTTTTT. V is TRBV7-2 and J is TRBJ1-4; D may be TRBD1 (6 bases). The CDR3 length is 16 residues. V dropped 4 bases and J dropped 0 bases, with 12 bases sitting between them. The germline gives CDR1 SGHTA, CDR2 FQGNSA.

A few counts support this clone. The V call is TRBV19, the J call TRBJ1-1, with 8 bases that match TRBD1. CDR1 and CDR2 (germline): LNHDA, SQIVND (reference sequence). Germline trimming cut 4 bases from V and 1 base from J; bases unmatched to any gene: 2. The CDR3 has 14 amino acids. As DNA, the CDR3 is TGTGCCAGTAGTAGGACAGGGTCGAACACTGAAGCTTTCTTT. Its protein product is CASSRTGSNTEAFF. Supplemented by reference TRBV19 and TRBJ1-1, the full variable domain reads DGGITQSPKYLFRKEGQNVTLSCEQNLNHDAMYWYRQDPGQGLRLIYYSQIVNDFQKGDIAEGYSVSREKKESFPLTVTSAQKNPTAFYLCASSRTGSNTEAFFGQGTRLTVV.

This chain links TRBV4-3 with TRBJ2-7, with a weak D call TRBD2 (5 bases). Germline V gene lookup returns CDR1 LGHNA and CDR2 YSLEER. This CDR3 is built from 16 residues. V was shortened by 0 bases and J by 0 bases, with 12 bases between the two germline ends. The DNA of the CDR3 is TGCGCCAGCAGCCAAGAATTCGGACTTAGCTCCTACGAGCAGTACTTC. Protein: CASSQEFGLSSYEQYF.

Regarding this clone: The junction does not match germline at one end; this may be a read error. The V call is TRBV5-1, the J call TRBJ2-5, with a tentative D call TRBD2 (6 bases). Per germline, CDR1 SGHRS and CDR2 YFSETQ. The length of the CDR3 is 15 residues. CDR3 amino acids: CASRLAVGGQETQYF. DNA of the CDR3: TGCGCCAGCAGATTGGCCGTTGGGGGGCAAGAGACCCAGTACTTC.

The V and J genes are TRBV7-2 and TRBJ2-3; D remains ambiguous. CDR1 and CDR2 from the germline V gene are SGHTA and FQGNSA. This CDR3 contains 15 residues. V lost 6 bases and J 2 bases, leaving 15 bases between the germline ends. CDR3 region: CASRLQIGLTDTQYF. As DNA, the CDR3 is TGTGCCAGCAGATTACAGATCGGGCTCACAGATACGCAGTATTTT.

This clone was counted only a few times. This chain links TRBV5-1 with TRBJ1-2; D is unclear. Deletions cut 2 bases from V and 4 bases from J, with 9 bases between. Germline V gene sequence: CDR1 SGHRS, CDR2 YFSETQ. The CDR3 extends over 13 amino acids. CDR3 protein: CASSLTEIYGYTF. As DNA, the CDR3 is TGCGCCAGCAGCTTAACGGAGATCTATGGCTACACCTTC.

The chain uses TRBV5-1 and TRBJ2-2; 10 bases map to TRBD2. The J segment lost 4 bases and the V segment lost 1 base, leaving 10 bases of the junction unmatched. Germline lookup yields CDR1 SGHRS and CDR2 YFSETQ. The CDR3 is made up of 18 amino acids. CDR3 coding DNA: TGCGCCAGCAGCTTGCGTCCCTCTAGCGGGAGAGGCACCGGGGAGCTGTTTTTT. It is translated as CASSLRPSSGRGTGELFF.